This entry lists 20 T cell receptor beta chains sequenced from one sample in a study of T-cell memory formation after mild COVID-19. TCRdb re-called the 5' RACE reads with MiXCR, one entry per CDR3 protein. The sample shows about 290,000 distinct CDR3 sequences, 15% to 20% of them seen only once. Material for sequencing was PBMCs or a T cell subset sorted from them (not recorded which). The receptors originated from a man aged 18 to 29 who had mild COVID-19 (a few samples of this study predate the infection). Cell type and time point are not known.

The V gene is TRBV7-2, the J gene TRBJ1-5, with D maybe TRBD1 (6 bases). V gave up 3 bases and J gave up 2 bases, with 8 bases separating them. CDR3 length: 14 amino acids. Germline V gene sequence: CDR1 SGHTA, CDR2 FQGNSA. CDR3 amino acids: CASSFRQGNQPQHF. The CDR3 bases are TGTGCCAGCAGCTTCCGACAGGGCAATCAGCCCCAGCATTTT.

This clonotype was counted between two and nine times. The chain is built from TRBV4-3 and TRBJ2-1; 12 nucleotides match TRBD2. Per germline, CDR1 LGHNA and CDR2 YSLEER. J was trimmed by 10 bases and V by 4 bases; bases with no gene match: 11. This CDR3 is 16 amino acids long. The CDR3 loop is CASSRRLAGALEEQFF. CDR3 nucleotides: TGCGCCAGCAGCCGACGACTAGCGGGGGCCCTGGAGGAGCAGTTCTTC.

This chain joins TRBV11-2 and TRBJ2-1; 8 positions match TRBD2. CDR3 size: 13 residues. Germline CDR1 SGHAT, CDR2 FQNNGV. J gave up 8 bases and V 6 bases, and 6 bases lay outside the gene matches. CDR3 in DNA: TGTGCCAGCAGAAGCGCGGGGGGCGATGAGCAGTTCTTC. It translates to CASRSAGGDEQFF.

The V call is TRBV2, the J call TRBJ2-7; weak D call: TRBD2 (6 bases). The CDR3 length is 13 residues. Germline V gene data show CDR1 as SNHLY and CDR2 as FYNNEI. V lost 5 bases, J lost 2 bases, and 10 bases lay in between. CDR3: CASSRDFTYEQYV. CDR3 bases: TGTGCCAGCAGTAGGGACTTCACCTACGAGCAGTACGTC.

There are a few counts of this clonotype. The CDR3 protein is CASSLSAGLYEQYV. CDR3 in DNA: TGTGCCAGCAGTTTATCCGCGGGCCTCTACGAGCAGTACGTC. The V call is TRBV28, the J call TRBJ2-7; maybe TRBD2 (5 bases). Per germline, CDR1 MDHEN and CDR2 SYDVKM. The CDR3 has 14 residues. V was trimmed by 1 base and J by 3 bases, leaving 10 bases between them.

About this clonotype itself: An end of the junction does not agree with germline; a read error may underlie this. This sequence joins TRBV28 and TRBJ1-1; 9 bases align to TRBD1. Germline V gene lookup returns CDR1 MDHEN and CDR2 SYDVKM. This CDR3 has 15 amino acids. The CDR3 loop is CASSNNRGRSTEDFF. CDR3 sequence (DNA): TGTGCCAGCAGTAATAACAGGGGGCGCAGCACTGAAGATTTCTTT.

The rearrangement uses TRBV4-3 and TRBJ1-2; 7 bases fit TRBD1. Per the germline V gene, CDR1 is LGHNA and CDR2 is YSLEER. CDR3 length equals 18 residues. Unmatched junction bases numbered 14, after V lost 4 bases and J lost 0 bases. The CDR3 sequence: CASSPIIPGQISNYGYTF. CDR3 nucleotide sequence: TGCGCCAGCAGCCCTATAATTCCGGGACAGATTTCTAACTATGGCTACACCTTC.

This clonotype came up a few times. This chain links TRBV4-1 with TRBJ1-5, with TRBD1 as a possible D gene (6 bases). This CDR3 has 13 residues. Germline V gene lookup returns CDR1 MGHRA and CDR2 YSYEKL. Trimming took 5 bases from V and 4 from J, leaving 9 bases between them. CDR3 sequence: CASSGQINQPQHF. Here the CDR3 DNA reads TGCGCCAGCAGCGGACAGATTAATCAGCCCCAGCATTTT.

V is TRBV7-2 and J is TRBJ1-5, with D maybe TRBD1 (6 bases). The V gene lost 5 bases and the J gene lost 5 bases, with 13 bases spanning the gap. The CDR3 has 14 amino acids. CDR1 SGHTA and CDR2 FQGNSA come from the germline V gene. The CDR3 DNA is TGTGCCAGCAGCCCCCGACCAGGGGATCAGCCCCAGCATTTT. Translating gives CASSPRPGDQPQHF. The entire variable domain, with the rest obtained from reference TRBV7-2 and TRBJ1-5, is as follows: GAGVSQSPSNKVTEKGKDVELRCDPISGHTALYWYRQSLGQGLEFLIYFQGNSAPDKSGLPSDRFSAERTGGSVSTLTIQRTQQEDSAVYLCASSPRPGDQPQHFGDGTRLSIL.

In this sample, this clonotype turned up a few times. The chain couples TRBV6-2 or TRBV6-3 to TRBJ1-2; D uncertain. This CDR3 region has 15 residues. V dropped 0 bases and J dropped 4 bases, with 12 bases sitting between them. The germline V gene has CDR1 MNHEY and CDR2 SVGEGT. CDR3 bases: TGTGCCAGCAGTTACTCCGGACCGACGTCCTATGGCTACACCTTC. Amino acid sequence: CASSYSGPTSYGYTF.

This clonotype has ten or more counts. The chain is built from TRBV6-2 or TRBV6-3 and TRBJ1-5, with D unclear. Between the trimmed V and J ends, which lost 5 bases and 3 bases, there was a span of 8 bases. The CDR3 extends over 13 amino acids. From germline, CDR1 is MNHEY and CDR2 SVGEGT. The CDR3 is CASSQWVNQPQHF. The CDR3 DNA reads TGTGCCAGCAGTCAGTGGGTCAATCAGCCCCAGCATTTT.

The chain combines TRBV4-1 with TRBJ1-6; D may be TRBD1 (5 bases). This CDR3 has 15 amino acids. The germline CDR1 and CDR2 sequences are MGHRA and YSYEKL. Trimming shortened V by 1 base and J by 9 bases, and 13 bases separated the two germline ends. Written as DNA, the CDR3 is TGCGCCAGCAGCCAAGGTGGGGGGATTGGTTCACCCCTCCACTTT. Translating gives CASSQGGGIGSPLHF.

The chain joins TRBV6-5 to TRBJ1-2, with TRBD1 identical over 7 bases. Looked up from germline, CDR1 is MNHEY and CDR2 is SVGAGI. The CDR3 loop spans 13 amino acids. Germline trimming cut 8 bases from V and 4 bases from J; bases unmatched to any gene: 7. The CDR3 loop reads CASSQGRTYGYTF. Written as DNA, the CDR3 is TGTGCCAGCTCACAGGGGAGAACCTATGGCTACACCTTC.

This clonotype was seen more than once but under ten times. The chain links TRBV12-3 or TRBV12-4 to TRBJ1-2; 9 positions match TRBD1. The junction had 3 bases not matched to a gene; V was cut back by 5 bases and J by 5 bases. The CDR3 spans 13 residues. This CDR3 reads CASSIDRGYGYTF. CDR3 bases: TGTGCCAGCAGTATTGACAGGGGGTATGGCTACACCTTC.

This rearrangement joins TRBV4-2 to TRBJ1-5; the D gene is possibly TRBD1 (5 bases). Germline V gene data show CDR1 as LGHNA and CDR2 as YNFKEQ. Between the trimmed V and J ends, which lost 0 bases and 4 bases, there was a span of 10 bases. The CDR3 runs to 15 residues. CDR3 loop: CASSQERDSNQPQHF. The CDR3 DNA reads TGTGCCAGCAGCCAAGAAAGGGACTCGAATCAGCCCCAGCATTTT.

This chain uses TRBV29-1 with TRBJ1-1; D gene unclear. The V and J ends lost 5 bases and 1 base respectively, with 8 bases between them. Germline CDR1 reads SQVTM; CDR2 reads ANQGSEA. This CDR3 contains 12 residues. DNA of the CDR3: TGCAGCGTTAAGCCCGGGAACACTGAAGCTTTCTTT. Translated, it gives CSVKPGNTEAFF.

This clonotype was seen once. This rearrangement joins TRBV6-2 or TRBV6-3 to TRBJ2-2; 8 bases fit TRBD2. Losses at the gene ends were 5 bases for V and 6 bases for J; bases not matched to a gene: 8. The CDR3 loop spans 15 amino acids. Germline V lookup: CDR1 MNHEY, CDR2 SVGEGT. CDR3: CASSPPGGRAGELFF. The CDR3 DNA reads as TGTGCCAGCAGTCCCCCGGGAGGGCGCGCCGGGGAGCTGTTTTTT.

This clonotype was recorded once. The chain couples TRBV12-3 or TRBV12-4 to TRBJ2-3; D might be TRBD2 (6 bases). There are 14 residues in the CDR3. The ends were cut back, 2 bases at V and 3 bases at J, with 9 bases in the middle. CDR3 in DNA: TGTGCCAGCAGTTTATGGGAGGTTACAGATACGCAGTATTTT. Encoded protein: CASSLWEVTDTQYF.

The table lists this clonotype with a few counts. This sequence joins TRBV30 and TRBJ1-1; D is unclear. The CDR3 totals 13 residues. Germline lookup yields CDR1 GTSNPN and CDR2 SVGIG (reference sequence). Between the trimmed V and J ends, which lost 2 bases and 5 bases, there was a span of 12 bases. The CDR3 protein is CAWSRTFGTEAFF. CDR3 DNA: TGTGCCTGGAGTCGGACCTTCGGGACTGAAGCTTTCTTT.

This clonotype occurred a few times. This rearrangement joins TRBV5-1 to TRBJ1-1, with D perhaps matching TRBD1 (6 bases). Germline CDR1 and CDR2: SGHRS and YFSETQ. The CDR3 spans 15 residues. With 4 bases removed from V and 3 bases from J, the gap between germline ends came to 16 bases. The DNA for the CDR3 is TGCGCCAGCAGCCCTTCCGGGGGGGGGCACACTGAAGCTTTCTTT. It codes for CASSPSGGGHTEAFF.